This T cell receptor beta chain was captured in a study of regulatory T cells in long-lasting Graves disease. Study context: Antithyroid drug exposure in newly diagnosed Graves' patients had lasted under 3 months.

Study results and caveats: It was peripheral blood alone, not thyroid tissue, that was studied.

The CDR3 covers 14 residues. CDR1 and CDR2 (germline): LGHDT, YNNKEL (reference sequence). Trimming left V 1 base short and J 5 bases short, with 8 bases between. With iRepertoire HTBI primers and Arm-PCR of CDR3 regions, TCR beta libraries were built. From the multiplex PCR reads, TCRdb called clonotypes with MiXCR, one entry per CDR3 protein. The repertoire has a few hundred thousand distinct CDR3 sequences, over 20% of them found once; the top ten carry more than 11%. Time point described: newly diagnosed GD, antithyroid drugs for less than 3 months. Isolated PBMC RNA provided the starting material for the TCR library. To note about this clonotype: Antigen specificity is unknown.

The rearrangement joins TRBV3-1 to TRBJ1-4; no clear D gene. The sequence came from a female donor with Graves disease. The source was peripheral blood mononuclear cells (PBMCs), collected at new diagnosis, from a patient treated with antithyroid drugs. This CDR3 is CASSQATGNEKLFF. CDR3 DNA sequence: TGTGCCAGCAGCCAAGCGACGGGGAATGAAAAACTGTTTTTT.